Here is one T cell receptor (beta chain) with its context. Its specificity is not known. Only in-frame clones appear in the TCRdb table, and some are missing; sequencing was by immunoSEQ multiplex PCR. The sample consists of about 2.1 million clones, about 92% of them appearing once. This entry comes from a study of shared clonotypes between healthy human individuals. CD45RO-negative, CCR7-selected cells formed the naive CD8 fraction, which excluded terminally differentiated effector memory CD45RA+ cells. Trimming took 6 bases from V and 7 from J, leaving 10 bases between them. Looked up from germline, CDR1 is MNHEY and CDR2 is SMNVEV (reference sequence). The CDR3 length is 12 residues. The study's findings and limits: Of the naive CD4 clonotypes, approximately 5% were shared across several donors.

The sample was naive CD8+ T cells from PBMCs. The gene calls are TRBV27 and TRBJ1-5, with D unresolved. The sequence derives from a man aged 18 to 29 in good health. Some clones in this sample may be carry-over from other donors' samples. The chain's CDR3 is CASSPLGQPQHF. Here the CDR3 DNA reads TGTGCCAGCAGCCCCCTCGGACAGCCCCAGCATTTT.